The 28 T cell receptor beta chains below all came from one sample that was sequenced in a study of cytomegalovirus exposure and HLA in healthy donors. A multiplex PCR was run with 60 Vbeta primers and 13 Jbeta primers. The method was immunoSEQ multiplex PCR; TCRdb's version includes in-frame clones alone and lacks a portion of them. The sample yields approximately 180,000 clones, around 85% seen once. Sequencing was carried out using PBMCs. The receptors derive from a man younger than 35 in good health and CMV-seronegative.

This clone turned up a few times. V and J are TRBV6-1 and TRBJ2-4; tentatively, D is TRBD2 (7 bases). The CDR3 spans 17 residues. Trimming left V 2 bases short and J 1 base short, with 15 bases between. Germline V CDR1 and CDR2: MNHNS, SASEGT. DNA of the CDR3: TGTGCCAGCAGTGAAAGGGGAGGGGGGCCGGCCAAAAACATTCAGTACTTC. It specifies CASSERGGGPAKNIQYF.

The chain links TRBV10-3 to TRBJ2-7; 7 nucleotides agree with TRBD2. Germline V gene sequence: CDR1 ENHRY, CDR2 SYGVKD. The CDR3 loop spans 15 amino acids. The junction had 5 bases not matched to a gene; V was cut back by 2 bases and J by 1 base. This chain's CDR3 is CAISESSGLSYEQYF. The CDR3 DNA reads TGTGCCATCAGTGAGAGTAGCGGGCTATCCTACGAGCAGTACTTC.

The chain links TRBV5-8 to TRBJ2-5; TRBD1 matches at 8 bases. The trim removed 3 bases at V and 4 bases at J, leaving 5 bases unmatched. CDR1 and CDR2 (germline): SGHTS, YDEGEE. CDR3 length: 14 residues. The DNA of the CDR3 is TGTGCCAGCAGCTGGACAGGGTCCGGAGAGACCCAGTACTTC. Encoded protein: CASSWTGSGETQYF. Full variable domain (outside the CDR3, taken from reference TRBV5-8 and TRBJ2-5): EAGVTQSPTHLIKTRGQQATLRCSPISGHTSVYWYQQALGLGLQFLLWYDEGEERNRGNFPPRFSGRQFPNYSSELNVNALELEDSALYLCASSWTGSGETQYFGPGTRLLVL.

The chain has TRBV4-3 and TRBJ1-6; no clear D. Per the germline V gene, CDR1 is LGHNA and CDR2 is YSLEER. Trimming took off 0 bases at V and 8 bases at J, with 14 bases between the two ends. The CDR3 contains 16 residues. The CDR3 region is CASSQESGFTYSPLHF. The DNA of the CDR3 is TGCGCCAGCAGCCAAGAGTCAGGCTTCACCTATTCACCCCTCCACTTT.

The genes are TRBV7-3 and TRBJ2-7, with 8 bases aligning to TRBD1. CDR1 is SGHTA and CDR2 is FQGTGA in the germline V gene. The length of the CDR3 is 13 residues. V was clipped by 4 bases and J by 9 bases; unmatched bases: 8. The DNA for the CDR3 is TGTGCCAGCAGCTCAGGACAGGGAAGAGTGCAGTACTTC. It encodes CASSSGQGRVQYF. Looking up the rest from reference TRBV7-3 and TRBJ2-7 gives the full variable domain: GAGVSQTPSNKVTEKGKYVELRCDPISGHTALYWYRQSLGQGPEFLIYFQGTGAADDSGLPNDRFFAVRPEGSVSTLKIQRTERGDSAVYLCASSSGQGRVQYFGPGTRLTVT.

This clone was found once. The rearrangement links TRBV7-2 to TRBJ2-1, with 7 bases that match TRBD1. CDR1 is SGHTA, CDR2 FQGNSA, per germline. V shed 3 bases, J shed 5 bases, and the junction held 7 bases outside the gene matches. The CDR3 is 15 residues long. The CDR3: CASSLSGQPNNEQFF. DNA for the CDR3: TGTGCCAGCAGCTTGTCGGGACAGCCAAACAATGAGCAGTTCTTC.

The DNA of the CDR3 is TGTGCCAGCAGCCTCAGGGGGCCAACCTACGAGCAGTACTTC. This translates into CASSLRGPTYEQYF. The chain joins TRBV6-5 to TRBJ2-7, with TRBD1 matching 8 bases. The CDR3 runs to 14 residues. J gave up 2 bases and V 6 bases, and 6 bases lay outside the gene matches. Germline V gives CDR1 MNHEY, CDR2 SVGAGI.

This CDR3 reads CASSSGSVALAFF. DNA of the CDR3: TGTGCCAGCAGCTCCGGTTCTGTAGCTCTAGCTTTCTTT. The gene calls are TRBV7-8 and TRBJ1-1; D unclear. The ends were cut back, 4 bases at V and 10 bases at J, with 16 bases in the middle. The CDR3 has 13 amino acids. CDR1 SGHVS and CDR2 FQNEAQ come from the germline V gene.

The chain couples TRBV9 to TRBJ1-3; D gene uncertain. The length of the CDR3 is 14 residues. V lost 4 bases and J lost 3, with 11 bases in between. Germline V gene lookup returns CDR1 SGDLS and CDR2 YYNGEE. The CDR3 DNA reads TGTGCCAGCAGCACCGGAGTCGGTGGAAACACCATATATTTT. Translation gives CASSTGVGGNTIYF. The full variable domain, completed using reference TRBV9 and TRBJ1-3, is DSGVTQTPKHLITATGQRVTLRCSPRSGDLSVYWYQQSLDQGLQFLIQYYNGEERAKGNILERFSAQQFPDLHSELNLSSLELGDSALYFCASSTGVGGNTIYFGEGSWLTVV.

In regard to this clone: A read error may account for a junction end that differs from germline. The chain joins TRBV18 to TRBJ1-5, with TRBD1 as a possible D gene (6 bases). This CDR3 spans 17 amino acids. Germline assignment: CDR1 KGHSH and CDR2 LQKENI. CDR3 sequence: CASSSPTGLSGNQPQHF. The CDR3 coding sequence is TGTGCCAGCTCATCACCTACAGGGTTGTCTGGTAATCAGCCCCAGCATTTT.

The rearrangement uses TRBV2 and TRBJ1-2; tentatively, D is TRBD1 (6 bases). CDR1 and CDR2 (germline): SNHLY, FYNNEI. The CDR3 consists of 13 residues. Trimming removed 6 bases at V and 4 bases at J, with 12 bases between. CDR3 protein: CASRSGQSYGYTF. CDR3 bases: TGTGCCAGCAGGAGCGGACAGTCCTATGGCTACACCTTC.

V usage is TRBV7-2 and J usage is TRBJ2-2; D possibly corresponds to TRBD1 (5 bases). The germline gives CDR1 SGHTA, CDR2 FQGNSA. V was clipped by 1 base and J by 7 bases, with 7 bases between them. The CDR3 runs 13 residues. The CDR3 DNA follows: TGTGCCAGCAGCTTAGAGGGGAACGGGGAGCTGTTTTTT. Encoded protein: CASSLEGNGELFF.

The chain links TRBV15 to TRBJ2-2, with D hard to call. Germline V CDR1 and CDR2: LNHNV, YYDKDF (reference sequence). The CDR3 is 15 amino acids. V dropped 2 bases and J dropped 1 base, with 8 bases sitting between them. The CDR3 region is CATSRSRGNTGELFF. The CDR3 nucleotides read TGTGCCACCAGCAGATCTAGAGGGAACACCGGGGAGCTGTTTTTT.

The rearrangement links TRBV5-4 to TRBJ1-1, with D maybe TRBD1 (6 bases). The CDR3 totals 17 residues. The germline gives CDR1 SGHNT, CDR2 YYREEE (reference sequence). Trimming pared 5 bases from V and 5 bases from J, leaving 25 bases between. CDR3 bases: TGTGCCAGCAGGGGCCCCGGGACAACGCAGGGTGATACTGAAGCTTTCTTT. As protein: CASRGPGTTQGDTEAFF.

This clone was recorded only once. The CDR3 DNA follows: TGTGCCAGCAGCCAGGGACAGGGAGGGAATCAGCCCCAGCATTTT. It specifies CASSQGQGGNQPQHF. V usage is TRBV6-6 and J usage is TRBJ1-5, with TRBD1 matching 9 bases. CDR1 is MNHNY and CDR2 is SVGAGI in the germline V gene (reference sequence). The CDR3 extends over 15 amino acids. With 6 bases clipped from V and 4 bases from J, the junction kept 7 bases outside the gene matches.

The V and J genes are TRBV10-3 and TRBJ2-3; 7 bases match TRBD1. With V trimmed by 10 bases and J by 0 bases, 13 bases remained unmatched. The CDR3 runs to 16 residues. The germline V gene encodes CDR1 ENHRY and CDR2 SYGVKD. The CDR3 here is CATGRLGQTSTDTQYF. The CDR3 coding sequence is TGTGCCACTGGTCGATTGGGACAGACTAGCACAGATACGCAGTATTTT.

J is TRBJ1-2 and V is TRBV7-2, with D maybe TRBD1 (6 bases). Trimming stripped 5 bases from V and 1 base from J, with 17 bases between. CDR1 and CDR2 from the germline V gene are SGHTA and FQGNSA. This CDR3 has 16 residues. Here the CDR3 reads CASSLQGLAFNYGYTF. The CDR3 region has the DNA TGTGCCAGCAGCCTCCAGGGGCTCGCCTTTAACTATGGCTACACCTTC.

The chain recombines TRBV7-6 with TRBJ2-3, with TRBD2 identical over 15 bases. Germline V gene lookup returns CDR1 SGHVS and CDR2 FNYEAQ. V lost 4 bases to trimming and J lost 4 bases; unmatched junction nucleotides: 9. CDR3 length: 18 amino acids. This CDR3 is CASSSLPRTSGGADTQYF. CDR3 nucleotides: TGTGCCAGCAGCTCGCTACCACGGACTAGCGGGGGGGCAGATACGCAGTATTTT.

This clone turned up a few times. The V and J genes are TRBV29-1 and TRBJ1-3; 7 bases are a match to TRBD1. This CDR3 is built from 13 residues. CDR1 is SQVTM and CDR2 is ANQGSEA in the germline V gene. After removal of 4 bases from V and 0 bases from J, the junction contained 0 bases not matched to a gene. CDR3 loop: CSVGQGSGNTIYF. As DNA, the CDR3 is TGCAGCGTTGGACAGGGCTCTGGAAACACCATATATTTT.

CDR3 in DNA: TGTGCCAGCAGCTTTAACCCTACAGGGTACAATGAGCAGTTCTTC. Amino acids: CASSFNPTGYNEQFF. This chain joins TRBV7-2 and TRBJ2-1; D might be TRBD1 (6 bases). The V and J ends lost 3 bases and 4 bases respectively, with 13 bases between them. This CDR3 has 15 amino acids. Looked up from germline, CDR1 is SGHTA and CDR2 is FQGNSA.

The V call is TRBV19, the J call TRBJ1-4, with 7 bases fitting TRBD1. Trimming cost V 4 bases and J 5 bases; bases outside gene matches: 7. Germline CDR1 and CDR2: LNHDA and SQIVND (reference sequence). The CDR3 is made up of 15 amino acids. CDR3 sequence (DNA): TGTGCCAGTAGTAAAGGACAGGCGAGAAATGAAAAACTGTTTTTT. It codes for CASSKGQARNEKLFF.

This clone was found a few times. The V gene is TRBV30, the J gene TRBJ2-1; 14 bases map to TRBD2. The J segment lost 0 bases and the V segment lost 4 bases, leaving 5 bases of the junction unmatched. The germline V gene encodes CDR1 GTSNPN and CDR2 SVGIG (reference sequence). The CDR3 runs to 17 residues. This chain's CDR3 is CAWMTSGRGSSYNEQFF. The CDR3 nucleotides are TGTGCCTGGATGACTAGCGGGAGGGGGAGCTCCTACAATGAGCAGTTCTTC.

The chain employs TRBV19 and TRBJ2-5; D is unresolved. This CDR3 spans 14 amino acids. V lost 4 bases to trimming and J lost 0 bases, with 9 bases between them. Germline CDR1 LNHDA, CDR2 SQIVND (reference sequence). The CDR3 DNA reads TGTGCCAGTAGTACGTCCTCCCACCAAGAGACCCAGTACTTC. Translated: CASSTSSHQETQYF.

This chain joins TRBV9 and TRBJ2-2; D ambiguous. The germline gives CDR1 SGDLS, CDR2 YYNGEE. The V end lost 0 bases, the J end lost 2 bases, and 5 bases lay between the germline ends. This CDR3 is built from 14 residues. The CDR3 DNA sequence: TGTGCCAGCAGCGTAGTTTCAAACACCGGGGAGCTGTTTTTT. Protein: CASSVVSNTGELFF.

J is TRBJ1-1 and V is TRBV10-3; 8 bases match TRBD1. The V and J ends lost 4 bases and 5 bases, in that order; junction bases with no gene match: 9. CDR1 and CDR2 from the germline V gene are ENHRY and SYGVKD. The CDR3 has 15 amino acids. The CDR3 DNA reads TGTGCCATCAGTGGGGCTCAGGGGGCGCGAACTGAAGCTTTCTTT. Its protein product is CAISGAQGARTEAFF.

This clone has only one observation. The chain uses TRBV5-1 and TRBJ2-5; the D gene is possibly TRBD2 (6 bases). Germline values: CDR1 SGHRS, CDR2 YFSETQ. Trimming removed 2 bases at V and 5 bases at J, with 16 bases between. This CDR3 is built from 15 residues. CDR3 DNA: TGCGCCAGCAGCTTTGGGTTCGGCGGGACGGAGACCCAGTACTTC. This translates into CASSFGFGGTETQYF.

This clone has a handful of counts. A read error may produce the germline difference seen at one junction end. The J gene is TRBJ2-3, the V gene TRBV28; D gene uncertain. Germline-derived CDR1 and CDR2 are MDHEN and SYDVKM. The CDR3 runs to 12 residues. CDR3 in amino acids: CASSPHTVTQYF. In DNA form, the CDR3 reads TGTGCCAGCAGTCCACACACAGTTACGCAGTATTTT.

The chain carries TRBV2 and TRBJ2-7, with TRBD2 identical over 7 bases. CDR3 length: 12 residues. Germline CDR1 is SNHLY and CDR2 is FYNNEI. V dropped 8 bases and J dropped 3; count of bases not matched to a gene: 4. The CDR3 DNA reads TGTGCCAGCGGGGGGGAGCACTACGAGCAGTACTTC. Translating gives CASGGEHYEQYF.